Reported below is one T cell receptor (beta chain). The antigen remains unidentified. These data are taken from a study of blood T cells in healthy people across ages. Regarding the study as a whole: Per million T cells, the diversity of TCR beta decreased roughly linearly as age advanced. Underestimates were what the diversity estimates from one million T cells were considered to be. Versus aged donors, long-lived donors had higher diversity and more naive CD4+ cells.

For the second PCR, which ran for about 6 to 11 cycles, a sample-barcoded 5' primer and a J-beta primer mix were used. A template-switch adaptor that had 12 random nucleotides put a tag on each cDNA molecule. TCRdb independently ran MiXCR on the 5' RACE reads; one entry per CDR3 protein. The data show roughly 500,000 distinct CDR3 sequences, 27% seen once. In germline, CDR1 is MNHNY, CDR2 SVGAGI (reference sequence). The CDR3 has 12 amino acids. V gave up 5 bases and J gave up 6 bases; unmatched junction bases: 1. Sequencing input: blood. This receptor was identified in a woman in her 70s in good health. This chain links TRBV6-6 with TRBJ1-2, with 9 bases matching TRBD1. The CDR3 sequence: CASSDRGNGYTF. The CDR3 bases are TGTGCCAGCAGTGACAGGGGGAATGGCTACACCTTC.